Below, 32 T cell receptor beta chains from the same sample are listed, as sequenced in a study of CD8 T cells in Susac syndrome. An amount of RNA that ranged from roughly 0.5 to 1 ug was reverse transcribed with random hexamers. One entry per CDR3 protein, called by TCRdb with MiXCR from the immunoSEQ multiplex PCR reads. This sample has 210,000 or so distinct CDR3 sequences, with about 94% found just once. Source material: CD4+ T cells from PBMCs. The receptors here all came from a human donor with Susac syndrome.

The chain uses TRBV6-6 and TRBJ2-5; D may be TRBD1 or TRBD2 (6 bases each). Germline values: CDR1 MNHNY, CDR2 SVGAGI (reference sequence). This CDR3 has 14 residues. The V and J ends lost 8 bases and 4 bases respectively, with 17 bases between them. The CDR3: CASLDQGRRETQYF. For the CDR3, the DNA is TGTGCCAGCCTTGACCAGGGGAGGCGAGAGACCCAGTACTTC.

Only one count was recorded for this clonotype. V usage is TRBV7-2 and J usage is TRBJ1-1; no reliable D call. The germline V gene has CDR1 SGHTA and CDR2 FQGNSA. This CDR3 comprises 14 residues. V shed 0 bases and J shed 3 bases, with 8 bases lying between them. CDR3 coding DNA: TGTGCCAGCAGCTTAGCTCGTGGCCACACTGAAGCTTTCTTT. This gives the protein CASSLARGHTEAFF.

The V gene is TRBV5-6, the J gene TRBJ1-1; the D gene is possibly TRBD1 (5 bases). The ends were cut back, 0 bases at V and 1 base at J, with 10 bases in the middle. The CDR3 consists of 15 residues. CDR1 and CDR2 from the germline V gene are SGHDT and YYEEEE. The CDR3 DNA is TGTGCCAGCAGCTTGGGCGGGACGGAGAACACTGAAGCTTTCTTT. Its protein product is CASSLGGTENTEAFF.

The chain recombines TRBV6-5 with TRBJ2-7, with D tentatively TRBD2 (7 bases). The CDR3 consists of 14 residues. Between the trimmed V and J ends, which lost 4 bases and 2 bases, there was a span of 12 bases. Germline values: CDR1 MNHEY, CDR2 SVGAGI. DNA for the CDR3: TGTGCCAGCAGTTTAAGGGGGGGCACCTACGAGCAGTACTTC. As protein: CASSLRGGTYEQYF.

V usage is TRBV9 and J usage is TRBJ1-2, with 7 nucleotides matching TRBD1. The CDR3 covers 17 residues. The junction had 11 bases not matched to a gene; V was cut back by 3 bases and J by 0 bases. Germline CDR1 reads SGDLS; CDR2 reads YYNGEE. The CDR3 nucleotides are TGTGCCAGCAGCGCTTATCAGGGGGTGGTAGCTAACTATGGCTACACCTTC. It is translated as CASSAYQGVVANYGYTF.

The rearrangement uses TRBV20-1 and TRBJ2-1; 11 positions match TRBD1. Unmatched junction bases numbered 5, after V lost 4 bases and J lost 6 bases. CDR1 DFQATT and CDR2 SNEGSKA come from the germline V gene (reference sequence). The CDR3 is made up of 14 amino acids. The chain's CDR3 is CSATPGQGGNEQFF. In nucleotides, the CDR3 is TGCAGTGCTACTCCGGGACAGGGGGGCAATGAGCAGTTCTTC.

The chain uses TRBV11-2 and TRBJ2-3; D not resolved. Germline values: CDR1 SGHAT, CDR2 FQNNGV. The CDR3 is 15 residues long. V dropped 4 bases and J dropped 0 bases, with 11 bases sitting between them. The CDR3: CASSSRIFSTDTQYF. The CDR3 nucleotides are TGTGCCAGCAGCTCCAGGATTTTTAGCACAGATACGCAGTATTTT. Complete variable domain (other parts from reference TRBV11-2 and TRBJ2-3): EAGVAQSPRYKIIEKRQSVAFWCNPISGHATLYWYQQILGQGPKLLIQFQNNGVVDDSQLPKDRFSAERLKGVDSTLKIQPAKLEDSAVYLCASSSRIFSTDTQYFGPGTRLTVL.

J is TRBJ1-5 and V is TRBV6-5; D perhaps matches TRBD1 (6 bases). The CDR3 extends over 15 amino acids. CDR1 is MNHEY, CDR2 SVGAGI, per germline. Trimming pared 8 bases from V and 0 bases from J, leaving 14 bases between. Here the CDR3 DNA reads TGTGCCAGCTGTCCACAGGGAAATAGCAATCAGCCCCAGCATTTT. Amino acids: CASCPQGNSNQPQHF.

This clonotype appeared a single time. The chain joins TRBV5-1 to TRBJ2-3, with 8 bases matching TRBD1. Germline loops: CDR1 SGHRS, CDR2 YFSETQ. V gave up 7 bases and J gave up 1 base; unmatched junction bases: 5. The CDR3 length is 14 residues. The CDR3 DNA follows: TGCGCCAGCCAGCAGGGACAGGGCACAGATACGCAGTATTTT. Amino acids: CASQQGQGTDTQYF.

The J gene is TRBJ1-2, the V gene TRBV11-2; 9 bases agree with TRBD1. Per germline, CDR1 SGHAT and CDR2 FQNNGV. The length of the CDR3 is 15 residues. J was trimmed by 4 bases and V by 6 bases; bases with no gene match: 9. CDR3: CASRRRTGDSYGYTF. The CDR3 DNA reads TGTGCCAGCAGAAGGCGGACAGGGGACTCCTATGGCTACACCTTC.

The V gene is TRBV6-6, the J gene TRBJ2-3; 10 bases are shared with TRBD2. Germline CDR1 reads MNHNY; CDR2 reads SVGAGI (reference sequence). This CDR3 is built from 15 residues. The V and J ends lost 6 bases and 2 bases, in that order; junction bases with no gene match: 5. Here the CDR3 reads CASRSSGGATDTQYF. CDR3 DNA: TGTGCCAGCAGATCGAGCGGGGGGGCCACAGATACGCAGTATTTT.

The CDR3 nucleotides are TGTGCCATCAGTGACGATCAGCGGGGGGATGAGCAGTTCTTC. It translates to CAISDDQRGDEQFF. This chain uses TRBV10-3 with TRBJ2-1; 9 bases align to TRBD2. The germline gives CDR1 ENHRY, CDR2 SYGVKD. The CDR3 runs 14 residues. The ends lost 3 bases at V and 8 bases at J; junction bases unmatched: 5.

V gene TRBV28 combines with J gene TRBJ1-5; D gene ambiguous. This CDR3 region has 12 residues. From germline, CDR1 is MDHEN and CDR2 SYDVKM. With 8 bases removed from V and 6 bases from J, the gap between germline ends came to 11 bases. CDR3 nucleotide sequence: TGTGCCAGCGAGGCCTTAACTCAGCCCCAGCATTTT. The encoded protein is CASEALTQPQHF.

The genes are TRBV20-1 and TRBJ2-1; possibly TRBD1 or TRBD2 for D (5 bases each). Trimming pared 2 bases from V and 8 bases from J, leaving 22 bases between. The CDR3 has 16 amino acids. Germline CDR1 DFQATT, CDR2 SNEGSKA (reference sequence). The CDR3 region has the DNA TGCAGTGCTAGATCGGGGTTAAGGATAAGGGGCGATGAGCAGTTCTTC. It translates to CSARSGLRIRGDEQFF.

The genes are TRBV4-1 and TRBJ1-3; 7 nucleotides line up with TRBD1. Germline CDR1 is MGHRA and CDR2 is YSYEKL. J lost 0 bases, V lost 0 bases, and 8 bases had no gene match. This CDR3 contains 18 residues. The CDR3 protein is CASSQDRDSSNSGNTIYF. The CDR3 region has the DNA TGCGCCAGCAGCCAAGATCGGGACAGTAGTAACTCTGGAAACACCATATATTTT.

The V and J genes are TRBV30 and TRBJ1-5; 9 bases are shared with TRBD1. The ends lost 7 bases at V and 9 bases at J; junction bases unmatched: 7. Germline CDR1 and CDR2: GTSNPN and SVGIG (reference sequence). There are 12 residues in the CDR3. CDR3 DNA: TGTGCCTACGGACAGGGGCGGCGGCCCCAGCATTTT. It encodes CAYGQGRRPQHF. Full variable domain (remainder filled in from reference TRBV30 and TRBJ1-5): SQTIHQWPATLVQPVGSPLSLECTVEGTSNPNLYWYRQAAGRGLQLLFYSVGIGQISSEVPQNLSASRPQDRQFILSSKKLLLSDSGFYLCAYGQGRRPQHFGDGTRLSIL.

The chain is built from TRBV12-5 and TRBJ1-1; D ambiguous. The germline V gene has CDR1 LGHNT and CDR2 FRNRAP. The V and J ends lost 1 base and 1 base respectively, with 19 bases between them. This CDR3 spans 18 amino acids. CDR3 sequence: CASGLALGGVRANTEAFF. CDR3 DNA sequence: TGTGCTAGTGGTTTGGCCCTAGGCGGGGTAAGGGCGAACACTGAAGCTTTCTTT. Supplemented by reference TRBV12-5 and TRBJ1-1, the full variable domain reads DARVTQTPRHKVTEMGQEVTMRCQPILGHNTVFWYRQTMMQGLELLAYFRNRAPLDDSGMPKDRFSAEMPDATLATLKIQPSEPRDSAVYFCASGLALGGVRANTEAFFGQGTRLTVV.

The V gene is TRBV7-2, the J gene TRBJ1-5; D gene uncertain. V dropped 4 bases and J dropped 11 bases, with 18 bases sitting between them. The CDR3 has 14 amino acids. Germline CDR1 SGHTA, CDR2 FQGNSA. CDR3 region: CASSSDTAQRAQHF. CDR3 bases: TGTGCCAGCAGCTCCGACACAGCTCAAAGAGCCCAGCATTTT.

V is TRBV20-1 and J is TRBJ2-7; D might be TRBD1 (6 bases). The CDR3 totals 13 residues. Germline loops: CDR1 DFQATT, CDR2 SNEGSKA (reference sequence). V was clipped by 6 bases and J by 7 bases, with 19 bases between them. Written as DNA, the CDR3 is TGCAGTGCCGTCCGGGACACGATCTGGGAGCAGTACTTC. Protein product: CSAVRDTIWEQYF.

This clonotype was seen only once. Relative to the germline gene, one junction end is altered; a read error may explain this. This rearrangement joins TRBV27 to TRBJ2-1; no clear D. The CDR3 sequence is 15 residues long. The germline gives CDR1 MNHEY, CDR2 SMNVEV (reference sequence). The CDR3 nucleotides read TGTGCCAGCAGTCCATCGGCGGCAGGCTACATTGAGCAGTTCTTC. Translation: CASSPSAAGYIEQFF.

In DNA form, the CDR3 reads TGTGCCTGGAGTGGGGGATCGGGTCAGCCCCAGCATTTT. Translating it yields CAWSGGSGQPQHF. This rearrangement joins TRBV30 to TRBJ1-5; no clear D. V was clipped by 1 base and J by 6 bases, with 10 bases between them. CDR1 and CDR2 (germline): GTSNPN, SVGIG (reference sequence). CDR3 length: 13 amino acids.

The chain employs TRBV15 and TRBJ2-7; D possibly matches TRBD1 or TRBD2 (5 bases each). V was clipped by 4 bases and J by 3 bases, with 13 bases between them. The CDR3 is made up of 14 amino acids. Germline CDR1 is LNHNV and CDR2 is YYDKDF (reference sequence). CDR3 sequence (DNA): TGTGCCACCAGCATTGGAGGACAACTCTACGAGCAGTACTTC. The encoded protein is CATSIGGQLYEQYF.

This chain links TRBV24-1 with TRBJ1-2; D is uncertain. Per the germline V gene, CDR1 is KGHDR and CDR2 is SFDVKD. V dropped 6 bases and J dropped 0 bases, with 10 bases sitting between them. This CDR3 spans 14 amino acids. CDR3 sequence: CATSPADANYGYTF. The CDR3 DNA reads TGTGCCACCAGTCCGGCCGATGCTAACTATGGCTACACCTTC.

V and J are TRBV9 and TRBJ1-2; a weak D match, TRBD1 (6 bases). The CDR3 is 14 residues long. Germline V CDR1 and CDR2: SGDLS, YYNGEE. V lost 0 bases and J lost 4, with 10 bases in between. CDR3 in DNA: TGTGCCAGCAGCGTAGGCCAGGGGCTCTATGGCTACACCTTC. Translation gives CASSVGQGLYGYTF.

The rearrangement uses TRBV29-1 and TRBJ2-3; TRBD1 or TRBD2 may be the D gene (7 bases each). Germline V CDR1 and CDR2: SQVTM, ANQGSEA. The length of the CDR3 is 13 residues. The V gene lost 7 bases and the J gene lost 6 bases, with 17 bases spanning the gap. CDR3 region: CSALQGTKDTQYF. The CDR3 bases are TGCAGCGCCTTACAGGGGACTAAGGATACGCAGTATTTT.

The chain uses TRBV10-3 and TRBJ2-1, with 11 bases identical to TRBD1. The CDR3 extends over 15 amino acids. The J segment lost 3 bases and the V segment lost 4 bases, leaving 2 bases of the junction unmatched. Per germline, CDR1 ENHRY and CDR2 SYGVKD. The CDR3 DNA sequence: TGTGCCATCAGTGCTGGGACAGGGGGCTACAATGAGCAGTTCTTC. It specifies CAISAGTGGYNEQFF.

The genes are TRBV15 and TRBJ2-1; the match to TRBD2 covers 8 bases. CDR1 and CDR2 (germline): LNHNV, YYDKDF (reference sequence). V lost 1 base, J lost 12 bases, and 8 bases stayed unmatched. The CDR3 is 14 residues long. The CDR3 reads CATSRGVSGDRQFF. The CDR3 coding sequence is TGTGCCACCAGCAGAGGCGTTAGCGGGGACCGGCAGTTCTTC.

This CDR3 reads CSASSVTSGEQETQYF. In DNA, the CDR3 is TGCAGTGCTTCTAGTGTGACTAGCGGAGAACAAGAGACCCAGTACTTC. The chain has TRBV20-1 and TRBJ2-5, with 9 bases that match TRBD2. The CDR3 loop spans 16 amino acids. Trimming removed 5 bases from V and 2 bases from J; junction bases left unmatched: 12. The germline V gene has CDR1 DFQATT and CDR2 SNEGSKA (reference sequence).

This sequence joins TRBV6-5 and TRBJ1-5; D not resolved. The CDR3 length is 12 residues. V shed 6 bases and J shed 9 bases, with 12 bases lying between them. CDR1 MNHEY and CDR2 SVGAGI come from the germline V gene. CDR3 loop: CASSRTRGPQHF. CDR3 coding DNA: TGTGCCAGCAGCCGTACCCGGGGGCCCCAGCATTTT.

This chain links TRBV6-5 with TRBJ1-6; 7 bases match TRBD1. The CDR3 consists of 16 residues. Trimming took 0 bases from V and 7 from J; bases not matched to a gene: 6. In germline, CDR1 is MNHEY, CDR2 SVGAGI. CDR3 protein: CASSYSMGQRNSPLHF. The CDR3 bases are TGTGCCAGCAGTTACTCGATGGGACAGAGGAATTCACCCCTCCACTTT.

This clonotype was counted a single time. V gene TRBV10-1 combines with J gene TRBJ2-7, with a possible D match to TRBD1 (5 bases). The V gene lost 5 bases and the J gene lost 5 bases, with 19 bases spanning the gap. Per the germline V gene, CDR1 is WNHNN and CDR2 is SYGVQD (reference sequence). The CDR3 totals 15 residues. In DNA, the CDR3 is TGCGCCAGCAGTCAGGGAAGGGCCGCCCTGGACGAGCAGTACTTC. The encoded protein is CASSQGRAALDEQYF.

This chain links TRBV30 with TRBJ1-4; D is perhaps TRBD1 (5 bases). The V and J ends lost 2 bases and 4 bases respectively, with 14 bases between them. CDR3 size: 15 residues. Germline V gene lookup returns CDR1 GTSNPN and CDR2 SVGIG (reference sequence). This chain's CDR3 is CAWSPTGRSNEKLFF. The CDR3 DNA sequence: TGTGCCTGGAGTCCAACGGGACGGAGTAATGAAAAACTGTTTTTT.